The clone carrying this TCR beta chain was counted between two and nine times. Its antigen is currently unknown. The V end was cut by 5 bases, the J end by 3 bases, with 10 bases between. The CDR3 has 13 residues. Looked up from germline, CDR1 is SGHTA and CDR2 is FQGNSA. This entry belongs to a study of T-cell reconstitution after alpha-beta-depleted transplantation in children. The authors prepared the TCRbeta library with unique molecular identifiers. TCRdb re-analysed the PCR reads in MiXCR, keeping a single row per CDR3 protein. The sample consists of 200,000 to 250,000 distinct CDR3 sequences, 11% of them appearing once. The study, taken as a whole, reports: After one year, T-cell counts and TCRbeta diversity mostly came from new T cells. Surviving recipient cells, namely T cells and thymic progenitors, were the source of high day-60 TCRbeta diversity in some patients. Several hundred rapidly expanded clones from non-depleted graft cells reportedly supplied alpha-beta T cells about two months post-transplant.

Here the sequenced sample was PBMCs, taken before TCRalphabeta/CD19-depleted stem cell transplant. The V call is TRBV7-2, the J call TRBJ1-2; D not certain. This TCR derives from a child younger than two with acute myeloid leukemia, due to receive a stem cell transplant. CDR3 region: CASSPDGDYGYTF. CDR3 bases: TGTGCCAGCAGCCCGGACGGGGACTATGGCTACACCTTC.